The subject of this entry is one TCR beta chain. The target antigen is unknown. In germline, CDR1 is MNHEY, CDR2 SMNVEV (reference sequence). This CDR3 region has 15 residues. Trimming took 6 bases from V and 5 from J, leaving 17 bases between them. The data originate from a study of breast tumors, draining lymph nodes, adjacent tissues. Study observations and caveats: Tumor TCR diversity was below lymph nodes but above nontumor tissue. The data were judged consistent with most tumor T cells coming from lymph node and expanding in tumor.

TCRdb reprocessed the multiplex PCR reads via MiXCR and lists one record per CDR3 protein. This table has about 140,000 distinct CDR3 sequences, around a third appearing once. Samples came from axillary lymph nodes draining the breast cancer. Specimen: axillary lymph node tissue. This sequence joins TRBV27 and TRBJ1-5; maybe TRBD1 (6 bases). The receptor was derived from a female donor with breast cancer. Some clones in this sample may be carry-over from other donors' samples. Written as DNA, the CDR3 is TGTGCCAGCAGATATAGGGGGGCAGGGTATCAGCCCCAGCATTTT. Its protein is CASRYRGAGYQPQHF.